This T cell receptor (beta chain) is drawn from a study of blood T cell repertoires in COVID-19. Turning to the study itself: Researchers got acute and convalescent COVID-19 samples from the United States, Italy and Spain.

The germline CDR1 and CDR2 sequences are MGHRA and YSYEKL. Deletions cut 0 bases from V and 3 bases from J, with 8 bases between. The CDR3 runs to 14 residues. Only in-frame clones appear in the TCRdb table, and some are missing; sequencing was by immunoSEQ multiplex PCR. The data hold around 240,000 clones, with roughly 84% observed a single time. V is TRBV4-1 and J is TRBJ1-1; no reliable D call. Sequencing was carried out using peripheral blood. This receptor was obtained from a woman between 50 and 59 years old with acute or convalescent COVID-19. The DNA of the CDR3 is TGCGCCAGCAGCCAAGATCGGGGTTACACTGAAGCTTTCTTT. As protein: CASSQDRGYTEAFF.